The 32 T cell receptor beta chains below come from one sample, sequenced in a study of T cells in Graves' hyperthyroidism and ophthalmopathy. Regions amplified from RNA transcripts were the TCR beta CDR3 regions. HTBI primers were the set used in a first-round RT-PCR of the TCR CDR3. TCRdb redid the calling of the multiplex PCR reads with MiXCR, one entry per CDR3 protein. The sample yields about 290,000 distinct CDR3 sequences, 10% to 15% seen once. Sequenced material: blood. The source of these receptors is a woman between 25 and 40 years old with Graves' hyperthyroidism that later progressed to Graves' ophthalmopathy.

This clonotype was seen ten or more times. The V and J genes are TRBV24-1 and TRBJ2-2; the match to TRBD2 covers 14 bases. The CDR3 totals 18 residues. Trimming took 3 bases from V and 4 from J; bases not matched to a gene: 6. Germline values: CDR1 KGHDR, CDR2 SFDVKD. In nucleotides, the CDR3 is TGTGCCACCAGTGATCCCGGGACTAGCGGGAGTGGCACCGGGGAGCTGTTTTTT. As protein: CATSDPGTSGSGTGELFF.

The chain is built from TRBV7-9 and TRBJ2-5; 10 bases line up with TRBD1. The germline gives CDR1 SEHNR, CDR2 FQNEAQ (reference sequence). This CDR3 has 14 amino acids. V lost 6 bases, J lost 4 bases, and 5 bases stayed unmatched. The CDR3 DNA is TGTGCCAGCAGACAGACAGGGGGCCGAGAGACCCAGTACTTC. It codes for CASRQTGGRETQYF.

This clonotype occurred a few times. The chain has TRBV28 and TRBJ1-5; unclear D gene. Germline lookup yields CDR1 MDHEN and CDR2 SYDVKM. This CDR3 is 15 amino acids long. The germline V and J ends were trimmed by 3 bases and 0 bases, with 9 bases remaining between them. Written as DNA, the CDR3 is TGTGCCAGCAGTTTCGGGTATTATAGCAATCAGCCCCAGCATTTT. Its translation is CASSFGYYSNQPQHF.

This clonotype was detected ten times or more. The chain employs TRBV30 and TRBJ2-3; 7 bases match TRBD2. The CDR3 length is 14 residues. Germline V gene data show CDR1 as GTSNPN and CDR2 as SVGIG (reference sequence). The trim removed 1 base at V and 4 bases at J, leaving 5 bases unmatched. The CDR3: CAWSAGLEADTQYF. The CDR3 nucleotides read TGTGCCTGGAGTGCAGGACTAGAGGCAGATACGCAGTATTTT.

This clonotype turned up a few times. This could be a read error, since a much larger clone is one nucleotide away. The chain joins TRBV20-1 to TRBJ2-3, with 9 bases identical to TRBD2. J gave up 4 bases and V 3 bases, and 2 bases lay outside the gene matches. Germline V lookup: CDR1 DFQATT, CDR2 SNEGSKA (reference sequence). The CDR3 is made up of 13 amino acids. CDR3 DNA sequence: TGCAGTGCTAGTAGCGGGGGCCCAGATACGCAGTATTTT. Translation gives CSASSGGPDTQYF.

V usage is TRBV4-2 and J usage is TRBJ1-4; no reliable D call. The CDR3 runs to 16 residues. The germline CDR1 and CDR2 sequences are LGHNA and YNFKEQ. The V gene lost 1 base and the J gene lost 0 bases, with 9 bases spanning the gap. The DNA of the CDR3 is TGTGCCAGCAGCCAAGTTTGGGGTGCAACTAATGAAAAACTGTTTTTT. As protein: CASSQVWGATNEKLFF.

This clonotype came up a few times. The chain has TRBV5-6 and TRBJ2-3, with a weak D call TRBD2 (6 bases). Trimming shortened V by 2 bases and J by 1 base, and 17 bases separated the two germline ends. CDR1 is SGHDT and CDR2 is YYEEEE in the germline V gene. The CDR3 is 17 residues long. The CDR3 here is CASSFLPSAVGTDTQYF. Here the CDR3 DNA reads TGTGCCAGCAGCTTCCTACCTAGCGCCGTCGGCACAGATACGCAGTATTTT.

Turning to this clonotype: The junction does not match germline at one end; this may be a read error. J is TRBJ2-1 and V is TRBV28; D gene uncertain. This CDR3 comprises 17 residues. Germline CDR1 reads MDHEN; CDR2 reads SYDVKM. The CDR3 DNA sequence: TGTGCCAGCAGTACCAGTGCCTCTTCTACCCCCCCCCATGAGCAGCCCTTC. This encodes CASSTSASSTPPHEQPF.

This clonotype was seen once. The genes are TRBV7-3 and TRBJ2-3; possible D gene TRBD2, 6 bases. The CDR3 length is 14 residues. Trimming stripped 0 bases from V and 5 bases from J, with 9 bases between. Germline V CDR1 and CDR2: SGHTA, FQGTGA. The CDR3: CASSLTGAGDTQYF. Here the CDR3 DNA reads TGTGCCAGCAGCTTAACAGGAGCGGGAGATACGCAGTATTTT.

As for this clonotype: Being one base from a much bigger clone, this may be a read error. The chain combines TRBV28 with TRBJ2-5; D gene ambiguous. CDR1 MDHEN and CDR2 SYDVKM come from the germline V gene. The CDR3 runs to 11 residues. DNA of the CDR3: TGTGCCGGCAGTTTAATGGAGACCCAGTACTTC. This translates into CAGSLMETQYF.

About this clonotype itself: A much larger clonotype is one base distant, so this may be a read error. V gene TRBV4-2 combines with J gene TRBJ2-1; TRBD2 matches 9 bases. The end of the DNA is better explained by TRBJ2-7, so the J call may be wrong. The CDR3 is made up of 16 amino acids. The germline gives CDR1 LGHNA, CDR2 YNFKEQ. For the CDR3, the DNA is TGTGCCAGCAGCCCCAGACTAGCGGCCACTGACAATGAGCAGTACTTC. Residues: CASSPRLAATDNEQYF.

This clonotype was detected ten times or more. The chain couples TRBV6-1 to TRBJ2-1; 12 bases match TRBD2. The CDR3 spans 14 residues. V gave up 6 bases and J gave up 9 bases; unmatched junction bases: 6. Per germline, CDR1 MNHNS and CDR2 SASEGT. CDR3 nucleotide sequence: TGTGCCAGCAGCCTAGCGGGAGGGGGCAGTGAGCAGTTCTTC. Protein sequence: CASSLAGGGSEQFF.

This clonotype came up many times. The chain uses TRBV7-2 and TRBJ2-3, with D possibly matching TRBD2 (5 bases). Between the trimmed V and J ends, which lost 0 bases and 2 bases, there was a span of 12 bases. The germline gives CDR1 SGHTA, CDR2 FQGNSA. This CDR3 is 16 amino acids long. The CDR3 coding sequence is TGTGCCAGCAGCTTAGCCTTCGGCGGGTACACAGATACGCAGTATTTT. Encoded protein: CASSLAFGGYTDTQYF.

Only a few counts were recorded for this clonotype. This sequence joins TRBV10-3 and TRBJ2-1, with 11 bases that match TRBD2. The CDR3 has 16 residues. The germline V gene encodes CDR1 ENHRY and CDR2 SYGVKD. The ends lost 6 bases at V and 3 bases at J; junction bases unmatched: 7. Here the CDR3 reads CAISNTGTSGYNEQFF. Written as DNA, the CDR3 is TGTGCCATCAGCAACACCGGGACTAGCGGCTACAATGAGCAGTTCTTC.

The chain is built from TRBV29-1 and TRBJ2-1; D is ambiguous. This CDR3 has 13 amino acids. In germline, CDR1 is SQVTM, CDR2 ANQGSEA. The V and J ends lost 3 bases and 0 bases respectively, with 6 bases between them. CDR3 in DNA: TGCAGCGTTGATAAGAGCTCCTACAATGAGCAGTTCTTC. This encodes CSVDKSSYNEQFF.

Many counts were recorded for this clonotype. The CDR3 loop is CASRDGENTGELFF. As DNA, the CDR3 is TGCGCCAGCAGGGACGGCGAGAACACCGGGGAGCTGTTTTTT. This chain connects TRBV5-1 to TRBJ2-2; D is uncertain. This CDR3 is built from 14 residues. V was clipped by 5 bases and J by 1 base, with 9 bases between them. CDR1 is SGHRS, CDR2 YFSETQ, per germline.

This clonotype occurred many times. The chain uses TRBV28 and TRBJ2-7; the D is unclear. Germline V gene sequence: CDR1 MDHEN, CDR2 SYDVKM. Deletions cut 7 bases from V and 6 bases from J, with 10 bases between. The CDR3 length is 11 residues. CDR3 sequence reads: CASTTTSEQYF. The DNA for the CDR3 is TGTGCCAGCACCACTACGAGCGAGCAGTACTTC.

This clonotype was recorded at least ten times. This sequence joins TRBV2 and TRBJ2-2; D is undetermined. Germline V lookup: CDR1 SNHLY, CDR2 FYNNEI. V lost 5 bases and J lost 2, with 9 bases in between. The CDR3 extends over 14 amino acids. Here the CDR3 reads CASSSRVNTGELFF. DNA for the CDR3: TGTGCCAGCAGTTCTAGGGTTAACACCGGGGAGCTGTTTTTT.

This clonotype came up many times. J is TRBJ2-1 and V is TRBV29-1; D possibly uses TRBD1 or TRBD2 (5 bases each). Between the trimmed V and J ends, which lost 4 bases and 7 bases, there was a span of 11 bases. The CDR3 has 12 residues. The V gene's germline CDR1 is SQVTM and CDR2 ANQGSEA. CDR3 nucleotides: TGCAGCGTTGTGGGGGTAGAGAATGAGCAGTTCTTC. Translated: CSVVGVENEQFF.

Regarding this clonotype: This may stem from a read error, because a much larger clone lies one nucleotide away. The chain combines TRBV6-2 or TRBV6-3 with TRBJ2-2, with TRBD2 matching 8 bases. From germline, CDR1 is MNHEY and CDR2 SVGEGT. This CDR3 comprises 15 residues. The DNA of the CDR3 is TGTACCAGCAGTCTCCGTCTAGCGGGCACCGGGGAGCTGTTTTTT. Translated, it gives CTSSLRLAGTGELFF.

This clonotype was recorded a few times. The rearrangement joins TRBV6-2 or TRBV6-3 to TRBJ2-2, with D maybe TRBD2 (6 bases). Trimming shortened V by 2 bases and J by 7 bases, and 17 bases separated the two germline ends. This CDR3 region has 16 residues. Germline CDR1 MNHEY, CDR2 SVGEGT. CDR3 loop: CASSYGSGGSGGELFF. CDR3 DNA sequence: TGTGCCAGCAGTTACGGTTCTGGGGGGAGTGGCGGGGAGCTGTTTTTT.

This clonotype was recorded a few times. V is TRBV6-1 and J is TRBJ2-7; no definite D call. Germline CDR1 and CDR2: MNHNS and SASEGT. V was cut by 11 bases and J by 1 base, with 21 bases left in between. The CDR3 has 15 residues. CDR3 in amino acids: CAPCNLVAHSYEQYF. The CDR3 coding sequence is TGTGCCCCCTGTAATTTGGTAGCCCATTCCTACGAGCAGTACTTC.

This clonotype was counted at least ten times. The chain employs TRBV4-1 and TRBJ1-4; maybe TRBD1 (6 bases). Germline V gene sequence: CDR1 MGHRA, CDR2 YSYEKL. The CDR3 is 14 residues long. V lost 4 bases and J lost 8, with 14 bases in between. The CDR3 sequence: CASSPGEGREKLFF. CDR3 DNA: TGCGCCAGCAGCCCAGGGGAAGGTAGGGAAAAACTGTTTTTT.

This clonotype has at least ten counts. This sequence joins TRBV28 and TRBJ1-5; D ambiguous. The CDR3 has 16 residues. The V gene's germline CDR1 is MDHEN and CDR2 SYDVKM. Trimming pared 3 bases from V and 1 base from J, leaving 13 bases between. The CDR3 bases are TGTGCCAGCAGTTTTGTATTATCCGGCAGCAATCAGCCCCAGCATTTT. It specifies CASSFVLSGSNQPQHF.

This clonotype was seen a handful of times. The chain employs TRBV19 and TRBJ2-1; D not certain. CDR1 and CDR2 from the germline V gene are LNHDA and SQIVND (reference sequence). V was clipped by 5 bases and J by 0 bases, with 8 bases between them. The CDR3 extends over 14 amino acids. The CDR3 DNA sequence: TGTGCCAGTAGTGATTACAGCTCCTACAATGAGCAGTTCTTC. Amino acid sequence: CASSDYSSYNEQFF.

This clonotype was seen repeatedly, ten times or more. V usage is TRBV7-3 and J usage is TRBJ2-1, with a possible D match to TRBD2 (6 bases). The CDR3 covers 15 residues. V lost 4 bases, J lost 5 bases, and 15 bases lay in between. CDR1 is SGHTA, CDR2 FQGTGA, per germline. CDR3 amino acids: CASSSSGQPHNEQFF. In nucleotides, the CDR3 is TGTGCCAGCAGCTCAAGCGGGCAGCCGCACAATGAGCAGTTCTTC.

V usage is TRBV6-2 or TRBV6-3 and J usage is TRBJ2-7; 9 nucleotides match TRBD1. Per germline, CDR1 MNHEY and CDR2 SVGEGT. The CDR3 extends over 14 amino acids. Germline trimming cut 10 bases from V and 6 bases from J; bases unmatched to any gene: 13. The CDR3 DNA reads as TGTGCCACCAGGCTTGGGACAGGGCCCCTCGAGCAGTACTTC. As protein: CATRLGTGPLEQYF.

For the CDR3, the DNA is TGTGCCAGCAGTCGGCTTAGTGGAGAGACCCAGTACTTC. Amino acids: CASSRLSGETQYF. The rearrangement links TRBV9 to TRBJ2-5; D not resolved. Germline CDR1 and CDR2: SGDLS and YYNGEE. The germline V and J ends were trimmed by 5 bases and 4 bases, with 12 bases remaining between them. There are 13 residues in the CDR3.

J is TRBJ2-2 and V is TRBV27; weak D call: TRBD2 (7 bases). Trimming removed 1 base from V and 4 bases from J, with 19 bases in between. Germline CDR1 reads MNHEY; CDR2 reads SMNVEV (reference sequence). The CDR3 extends over 18 amino acids. The CDR3 bases are TGTGCCAGCAGTTTATGGCCGACCGGGGGGCCCCTCACCGGGGAGCTGTTTTTT. It translates to CASSLWPTGGPLTGELFF.

In its sample, this clonotype was seen many times. The chain combines TRBV6-1 with TRBJ1-1; the match to TRBD1 covers 9 bases. The CDR3 runs 12 residues. Germline CDR1 and CDR2: MNHNS and SASEGT. The J segment lost 7 bases and the V segment lost 6 bases, leaving 3 bases of the junction unmatched. The CDR3 spells CASSQDRGEAFF. Written as DNA, the CDR3 is TGTGCCAGCAGCCAGGACAGGGGTGAAGCTTTCTTT.

In this sample, this clonotype turned up a few times. The chain uses TRBV7-6 and TRBJ2-3, with 7 nucleotides matching TRBD2. After removal of 5 bases from V and 8 bases from J, the junction contained 7 bases not matched to a gene. This CDR3 spans 13 amino acids. Germline CDR1 reads SGHVS; CDR2 reads FNYEAQ. CDR3 nucleotide sequence: TGTGCCAGCAGCGCGGGGGAGGGCCTTACGCAGTATTTT. It specifies CASSAGEGLTQYF.

Many counts were recorded for this clonotype. V gene TRBV18 combines with J gene TRBJ2-5, with D maybe TRBD1 (5 bases). Between the trimmed V and J ends, which lost 1 base and 4 bases, there was a span of 10 bases. The CDR3 runs 14 residues. The germline V gene has CDR1 KGHSH and CDR2 LQKENI. CDR3 loop: CASSPLRVSETQYF. DNA for the CDR3: TGTGCCAGCTCACCACTCAGGGTCTCAGAGACCCAGTACTTC. The full variable domain, in which reference TRBV18 and TRBJ2-5 provide the parts outside the CDR3, is NAGVMQNPRHLVRRRGQEARLRCSPMKGHSHVYWYRQLPEEGLKFMVYLQKENIIDESGMPKERFSAEFPKEGPSILRIQQVVRGDSAAYFCASSPLRVSETQYFGPGTRLLVL.